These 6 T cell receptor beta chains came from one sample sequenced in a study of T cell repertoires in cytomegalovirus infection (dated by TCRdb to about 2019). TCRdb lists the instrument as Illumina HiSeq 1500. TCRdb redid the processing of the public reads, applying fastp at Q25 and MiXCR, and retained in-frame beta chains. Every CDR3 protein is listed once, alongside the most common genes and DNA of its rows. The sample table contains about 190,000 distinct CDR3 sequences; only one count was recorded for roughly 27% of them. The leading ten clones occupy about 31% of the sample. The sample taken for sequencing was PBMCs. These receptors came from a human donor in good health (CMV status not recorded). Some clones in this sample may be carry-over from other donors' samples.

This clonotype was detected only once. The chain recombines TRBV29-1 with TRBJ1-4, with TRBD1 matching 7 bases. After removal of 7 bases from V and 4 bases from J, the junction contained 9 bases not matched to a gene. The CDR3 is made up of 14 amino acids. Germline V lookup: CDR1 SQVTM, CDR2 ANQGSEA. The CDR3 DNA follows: TGCAGCGGAACCTCACAGGGGAGTAATGAAAAACTGTTTTTT. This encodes CSGTSQGSNEKLFF.

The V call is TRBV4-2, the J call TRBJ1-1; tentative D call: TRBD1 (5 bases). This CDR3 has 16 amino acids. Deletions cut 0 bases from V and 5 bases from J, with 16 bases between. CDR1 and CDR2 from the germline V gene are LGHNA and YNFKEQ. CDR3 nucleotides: TGTGCCAGCAGCCAAGAACCTCGCGGGGGTGAAACTGAAGCTTTCTTT. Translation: CASSQEPRGGETEAFF.

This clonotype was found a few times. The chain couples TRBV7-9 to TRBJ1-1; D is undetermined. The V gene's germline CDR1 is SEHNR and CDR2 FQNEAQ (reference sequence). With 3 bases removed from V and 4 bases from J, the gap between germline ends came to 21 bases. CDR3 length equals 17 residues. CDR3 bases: TGTGCCAGCAGCTTTGGCTTTTCCGCGGGAAGGAGCACTGAAGCTTTCTTT. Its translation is CASSFGFSAGRSTEAFF.

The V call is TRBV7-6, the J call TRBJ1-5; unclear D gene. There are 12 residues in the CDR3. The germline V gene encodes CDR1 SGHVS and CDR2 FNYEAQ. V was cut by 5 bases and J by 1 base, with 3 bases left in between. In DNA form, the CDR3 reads TGTGCCAGCAGCAGAAGCAATCAGCCCCAGCATTTT. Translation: CASSRSNQPQHF.

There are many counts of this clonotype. CDR3 protein: CASSRTSGGFYNEQFF. The CDR3 DNA sequence: TGTGCCAGCAGCCGAACTAGCGGGGGGTTCTACAATGAGCAGTTCTTC. V and J are TRBV11-3 and TRBJ2-1; 12 bases fit TRBD2. The germline gives CDR1 SGHNT, CDR2 YENEEA. CDR3 size: 16 residues. With 5 bases clipped from V and 3 bases from J, the junction kept 5 bases outside the gene matches. Variable domain in full (rest from reference TRBV11-3 and TRBJ2-1): EAGVVQSPRYKIIEKKQPVAFWCNPISGHNTLYWYLQNLGQGPELLIRYENEEAVDDSQLPKDRFSAERLKGVDSTLKIQPAELGDSAVYLCASSRTSGGFYNEQFFGPGTRLTVL.

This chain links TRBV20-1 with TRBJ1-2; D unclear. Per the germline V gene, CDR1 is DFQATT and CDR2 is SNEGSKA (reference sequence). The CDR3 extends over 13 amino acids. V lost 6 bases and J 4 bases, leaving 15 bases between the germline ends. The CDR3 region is CSAVQTASYGYTF. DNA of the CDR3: TGCAGTGCGGTACAGACGGCTTCCTATGGCTACACCTTC.